The subject of this entry is one T cell receptor beta chain. There are 15 residues in the CDR3. Germline V CDR1 and CDR2: MNHEY, SMNVEV (reference sequence). The V gene lost 6 bases and the J gene lost 0 bases, with 13 bases spanning the gap. In the study's own analysis: How many nucleated cells were present was estimated from reference gene primer amplification. Sequencing was performed with immunoSEQ multiplex PCR; in TCRdb, only in-frame clones are kept and a portion is missing. V and J calls and clone size follow that table, whereas D and trimming were derived from the DNA. The sample records fewer than 200,000 clones, approximately 80% being singletons. This record comes from a study of blood T cell repertoires in COVID-19. Study details: Italy, Spain and the United States were the sources of the convalescent and acute COVID-19 samples. The cDNA or gDNA used as material had been derived from T cells, B-cell-depleted T cells, or PBMCs.

Patients at the Seattle site were enrolled during active infection and followed longitudinally. The receptor was isolated from a woman aged 80 or older with COVID-19, enrolled during active disease. The V and J genes are TRBV27 and TRBJ2-3; D is perhaps TRBD1 (6 bases). The sequencing sample was made of peripheral blood. CDR3 nucleotides: TGTGCCAGCAGGCCCGGGACACGAAGCACAGATACGCAGTATTTT. It is translated as CASRPGTRSTDTQYF.